This T cell receptor beta chain was identified in a study of blood T cell repertoires in COVID-19. Study in general: Acute and convalescent COVID-19 samples came from the United States, Italy and Spain. The analysed material was cDNA or gDNA that came from T cells, B-cell-depleted T cells, or PBMCs.

V lost 6 bases and J lost 5, with 8 bases in between. The CDR3 runs 11 residues. Germline values: CDR1 LGHDT, CDR2 YNNKEL (reference sequence). Original processing notes: How many nucleated cells were present was estimated from reference gene primer amplification. Data came from immunoSEQ multiplex PCR; TCRdb stores just in-frame clones and leaves some out. V and J calls and clone size are given by that table; D and trimming were obtained from the DNA. The sample holds under 70,000 clones, about 91% seen once. Sequenced material: peripheral blood. This TCR derives from a woman aged 70-85 years with acute or convalescent COVID-19. The chain is built from TRBV3-1 (or the pseudogene TRBV3-2) and TRBJ2-7; a weak D match, TRBD1 (6 bases). DNA of the CDR3: TGTGCCAGCAGTCGGGACAACGAGCAGTACTTC. Translating gives CASSRDNEQYF.